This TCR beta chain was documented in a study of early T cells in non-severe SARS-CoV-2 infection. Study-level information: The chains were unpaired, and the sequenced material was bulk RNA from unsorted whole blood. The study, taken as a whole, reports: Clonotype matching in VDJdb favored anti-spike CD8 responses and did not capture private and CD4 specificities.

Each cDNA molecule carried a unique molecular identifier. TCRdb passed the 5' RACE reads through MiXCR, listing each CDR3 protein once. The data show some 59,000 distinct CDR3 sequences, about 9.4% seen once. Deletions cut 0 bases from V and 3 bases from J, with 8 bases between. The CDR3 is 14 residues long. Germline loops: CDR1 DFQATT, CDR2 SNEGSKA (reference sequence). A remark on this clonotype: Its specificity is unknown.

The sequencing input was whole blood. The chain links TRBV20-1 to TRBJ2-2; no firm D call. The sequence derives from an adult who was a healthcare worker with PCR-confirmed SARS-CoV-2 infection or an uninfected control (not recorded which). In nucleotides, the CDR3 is TGCAGTGCTAGAGATCAACGAGACACCGGGGAGCTGTTTTTT. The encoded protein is CSARDQRDTGELFF.